The clone carrying this TCR beta chain has just a few counts. What it binds is not known. Between the trimmed V and J ends, which lost 2 bases and 5 bases, there was a span of 14 bases. This CDR3 comprises 15 residues. Germline CDR1 and CDR2: SGDLS and YYNGEE. These data originate in a study of T cell responses to AZD1222 COVID-19 vaccine. Study observations and caveats: Increases in Spike-specific TCR breadth and depth were seen after two AZD1222 doses. Seropositive AZD1222 recipients at baseline numbered only five or six. Donors skewed white British and female; clonal diversity was possibly underestimated.

Sequencing was performed with immunoSEQ multiplex PCR; in TCRdb, only in-frame clones are kept and a portion is missing. The sample shows 65,000 to 100,000 clones, 80% to 95% of them seen only once. This receptor was obtained from an adult who received the AZD1222 COVID-19 vaccine. The chain has TRBV9 and TRBJ2-1; either TRBD1 or TRBD2 may supply D (5 bases each). The sample was peripheral blood, taken 28 days after the second AZD1222 dose. This CDR3 is CASSVSTVRDNEQFF. For the CDR3, the DNA is TGTGCCAGCAGCGTGTCGACAGTGAGGGACAATGAGCAGTTCTTC.